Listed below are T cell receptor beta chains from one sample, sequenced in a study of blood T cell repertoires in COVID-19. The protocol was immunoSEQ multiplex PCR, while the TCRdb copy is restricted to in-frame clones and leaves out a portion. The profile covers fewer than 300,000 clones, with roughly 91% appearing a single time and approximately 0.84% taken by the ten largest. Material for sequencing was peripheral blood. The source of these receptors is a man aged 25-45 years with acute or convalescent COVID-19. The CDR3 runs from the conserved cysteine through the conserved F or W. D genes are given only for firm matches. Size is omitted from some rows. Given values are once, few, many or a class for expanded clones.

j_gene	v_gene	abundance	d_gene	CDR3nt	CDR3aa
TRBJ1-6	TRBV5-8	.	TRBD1	TGTGCCAGCAGCTACCGGGACAGTTATTCACCCCTCCACTTT	CASSYRDSYSPLHF
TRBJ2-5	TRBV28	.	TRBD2	TGTGCCAGCAGACCTTCTAGCGGGAGGGCCGGGCTCGCGACCCAGTACTTC	CASRPSSGRAGLATQYF
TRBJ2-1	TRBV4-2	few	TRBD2	TGTGCCAGCAGCCTGGGACTAGCGGGAGGGGACAATGAGCAGTTCTTC	CASSLGLAGGDNEQFF
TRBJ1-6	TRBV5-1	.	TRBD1	TGCGCCAGCAGCTCCTCCGGGACAGAAAATTCACCCCTCCACTTT	CASSSSGTENSPLHF
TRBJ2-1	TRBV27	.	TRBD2	TGTGCCAGCAGTTTATCAACTAGCGGGCCTAGCTCCTACAATGAGCAGTTCTTC	CASSLSTSGPSSYNEQFF
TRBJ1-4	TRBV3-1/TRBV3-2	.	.	TGTGCCAGCAGCCAAGACAGGGCAACTAATGAAAAACTGTTTTTT	CASSQDRATNEKLFF
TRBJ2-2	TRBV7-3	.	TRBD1	TGTGCCAGCAGCATGACAGGGGAAAGGTCCGGGGAGCTGTTTTTT	CASSMTGERSGELFF
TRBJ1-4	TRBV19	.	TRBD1	TGTGCCAGTAGTTCCAATCGACAGGGGAGAGGTGAAAAACTGTTTTTT	CASSSNRQGRGEKLFF
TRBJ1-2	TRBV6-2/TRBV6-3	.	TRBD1	TGTGCCAGCAGTTACTCTCCGGGACAGAGATACTATGGCTACACCTTC	CASSYSPGQRYYGYTF
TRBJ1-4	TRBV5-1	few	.	TGCGCCAGCAGCTTGGAGGGGTTGGGTGAAAAACTGTTTTTT	CASSLEGLGEKLFF
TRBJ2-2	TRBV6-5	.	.	TGTGCCAGTAAAAGGACCAGGGGGGATACCGGGGAGCTGTTTTTT	CASKRTRGDTGELFF
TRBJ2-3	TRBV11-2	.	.	TGTGCCAGCAGCTTTAATCCGCTACCTAGCACAGATACGCAGTATTTT	CASSFNPLPSTDTQYF
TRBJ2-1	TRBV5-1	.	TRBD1	TGCGCCAGCAGCTTGGAAAACAGGGGGTATTACAATGAGCAGTTCTTC	CASSLENRGYYNEQFF
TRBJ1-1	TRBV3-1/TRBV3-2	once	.	TGTGCCAGCAGCGCCAGGGTCACTGAAGCTTTCTTT	CASSARVTEAFF
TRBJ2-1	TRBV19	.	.	TGTGCCAGTAGTATTTGGGCGGGTTCCTACAATGAGCAGTTCTTC	CASSIWAGSYNEQFF
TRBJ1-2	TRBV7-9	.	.	TGTGCCAGCAGCTTGTCTCTGGGGGCATATGGCTACACCTTC	CASSLSLGAYGYTF
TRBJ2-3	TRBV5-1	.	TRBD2	TGCGCCAGCAGCTTGGCCTCTAGCGGGGGGTGGGCAGATACGCAGTATTTT	CASSLASSGGWADTQYF
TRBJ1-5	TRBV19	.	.	TGTGCCAGTAGTATTTGGCAGGGCCTCAATCAGCCCCAGCATTTT	CASSIWQGLNQPQHF
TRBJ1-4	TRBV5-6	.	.	TGTGCCAGCAGCTTGGGTGCCGGGGGAAGAGGAAAACTGTTTTTT	CASSLGAGGRGKLFF
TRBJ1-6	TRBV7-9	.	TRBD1	TGTGCCAGCAGCGAGGACAGGGTCGTAAATTCACCCCTCCACTTT	CASSEDRVVNSPLHF
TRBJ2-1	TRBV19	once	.	TGTGCCAGTAGTCGGAGACTGAACAATGAGCAGTTCTTC	CASSRRLNNEQFF
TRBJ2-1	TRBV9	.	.	TGTGCCAGCGGGGACATTTACAATGAGCAGTTCTTC	CASGDIYNEQFF
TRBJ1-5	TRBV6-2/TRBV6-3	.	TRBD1	TGTGCCAGCAGTGGGCAGGGGGCAGGTAGCAATCAGCCCCAGCATTTT	CASSGQGAGSNQPQHF
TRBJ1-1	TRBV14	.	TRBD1	TGTGCCAGCAGCCGGACAGGGGGGAGCACTGAAGCTTTCTTT	CASSRTGGSTEAFF
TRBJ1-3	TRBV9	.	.	TGTGCCAGCGGGAGTGGAAACACCATATATTTT	CASGSGNTIYF
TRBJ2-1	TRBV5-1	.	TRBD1	TGCGCCAGCAGCTTGTATCCGGGACAGGGGTCAAATGAGCAGTTCTTC	CASSLYPGQGSNEQFF
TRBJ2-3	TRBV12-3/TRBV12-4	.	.	TGTGCCAGCAGCGTGGGAGGTACGCAGTATTTT	CASSVGGTQYF
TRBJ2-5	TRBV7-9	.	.	TGTGCCAGCAGCCGTGTGGGGGGGGCACAAGAGACCCAGTACTTC	CASSRVGGAQETQYF
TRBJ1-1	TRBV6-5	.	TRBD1	TGTGCCAGCAGTTACGCCAAACGGGACAGGGTGCCTGAAGCTTTCTTT	CASSYAKRDRVPEAFF
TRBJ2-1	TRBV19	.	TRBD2	TGTGCCAGTAGTAGCTCTAGCGGGAGTCACTATGAGCAGTTCTTC	CASSSSSGSHYEQFF
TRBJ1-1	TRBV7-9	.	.	TGTGCCAGCAGGCCACAGAGTATGGGCACTGAAGCTTTCTTT	CASRPQSMGTEAFF
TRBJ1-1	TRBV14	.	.	TGTGCCAGCAGCCAAGCGCCGGGGGGGGTGATCGGCACTGAAGCTTTCTTT	CASSQAPGGVIGTEAFF
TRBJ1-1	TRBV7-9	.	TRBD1	TGTGCCAGCAGCAGGACAGGGGGCGCGAACACTGAAGCTTTCTTT	CASSRTGGANTEAFF
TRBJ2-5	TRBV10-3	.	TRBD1	TGTGCCATCAGCCGGACAGGACAAGAGACCCAGTACTTC	CAISRTGQETQYF
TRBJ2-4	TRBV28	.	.	TGTGCCAGCAGTTCGGAGAGGCGGTACTTC	CASSSERRYF
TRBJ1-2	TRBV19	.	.	TGTGCCAGTAGTACCCGGCGGGAAGTTAACTATGGCTACACCTTC	CASSTRREVNYGYTF
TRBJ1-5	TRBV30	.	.	TGTGCCTGGAGCCCGCGCGTAAATCAGCCCCAGCATTTT	CAWSPRVNQPQHF
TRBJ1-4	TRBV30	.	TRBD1	TGTGCCGTAACAGGGGCCACTAATGAAAAACTGTTTTTT	CAVTGATNEKLFF
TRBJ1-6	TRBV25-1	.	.	TGTGCCAGCAGTGAAACGCTAACCGGGGATGTTGATTCACCCCTCCACTTT	CASSETLTGDVDSPLHF
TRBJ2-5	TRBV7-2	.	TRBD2	TGTGCCAGCACCCGGGCCCGGGGGGGCGGAGAGACCCAGTACTTC	CASTRARGGGETQYF
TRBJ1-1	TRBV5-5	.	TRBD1	TGTGCCAGCAGCGACAGGGTAGGGGACACTGAAGCTTTCTTT	CASSDRVGDTEAFF
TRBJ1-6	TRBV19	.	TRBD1	TGTGCCAGTAGTTGGACAGGGAAAAATTCACCCCTCCACTTT	CASSWTGKNSPLHF
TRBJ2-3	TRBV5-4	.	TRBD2	TGTGCCAGCAGCTTGGCCTGGCGGGGGGGGGAGTCCCCCACAGATACGCAGTATTTT	CASSLAWRGGESPTDTQYF
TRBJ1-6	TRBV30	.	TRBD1	TGTGCCTGTACCCGGACAGGGAAAAATTCACCCCTCCACTTT	CACTRTGKNSPLHF
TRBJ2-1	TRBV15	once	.	TGTGCCACCAGCAAGTGGCCCAACCAACCTGAGCAGTTCTTC	CATSKWPNQPEQFF
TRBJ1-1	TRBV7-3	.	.	TGTGCCAGCAGCTTAGATTTCCATCCGATTAGCGCTGAAGCTTTCTTT	CASSLDFHPISAEAFF
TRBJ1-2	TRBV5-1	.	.	TGCGCCAGCAGCTTGGCCCCCAGGGCGGATGGCTACACCTTC	CASSLAPRADGYTF